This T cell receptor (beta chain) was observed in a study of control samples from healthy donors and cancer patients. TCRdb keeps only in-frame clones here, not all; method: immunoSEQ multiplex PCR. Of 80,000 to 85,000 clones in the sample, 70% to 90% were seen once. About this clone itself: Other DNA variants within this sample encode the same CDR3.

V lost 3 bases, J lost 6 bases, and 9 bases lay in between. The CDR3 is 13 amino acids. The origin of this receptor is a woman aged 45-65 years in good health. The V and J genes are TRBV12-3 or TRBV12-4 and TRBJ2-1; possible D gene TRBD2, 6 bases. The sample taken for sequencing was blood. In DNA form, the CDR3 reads TGTGCCAGCAGTTTTGGAGGGGCCAATGAGCAGTTCTTC. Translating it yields CASSFGGANEQFF.